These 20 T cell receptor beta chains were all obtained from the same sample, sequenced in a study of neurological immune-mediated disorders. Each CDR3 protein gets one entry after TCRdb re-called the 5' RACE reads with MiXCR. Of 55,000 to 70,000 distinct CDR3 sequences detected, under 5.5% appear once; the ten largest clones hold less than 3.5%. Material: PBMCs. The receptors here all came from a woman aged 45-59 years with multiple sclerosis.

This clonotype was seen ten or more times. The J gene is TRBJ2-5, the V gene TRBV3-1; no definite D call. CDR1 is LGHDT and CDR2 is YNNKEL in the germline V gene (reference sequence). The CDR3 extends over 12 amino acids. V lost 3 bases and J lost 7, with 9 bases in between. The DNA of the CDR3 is TGTGCCAGCAGCCAGACAAAGGGGACCCAGTACTTC. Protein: CASSQTKGTQYF.

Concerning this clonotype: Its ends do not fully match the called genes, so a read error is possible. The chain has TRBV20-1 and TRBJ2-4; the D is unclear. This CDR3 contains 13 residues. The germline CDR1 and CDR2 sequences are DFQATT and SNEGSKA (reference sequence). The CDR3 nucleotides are TGCAGTGCTAGCAACATAGCCAAAAAAATTCAGTACTTC. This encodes CSASNIAKKIQYF.

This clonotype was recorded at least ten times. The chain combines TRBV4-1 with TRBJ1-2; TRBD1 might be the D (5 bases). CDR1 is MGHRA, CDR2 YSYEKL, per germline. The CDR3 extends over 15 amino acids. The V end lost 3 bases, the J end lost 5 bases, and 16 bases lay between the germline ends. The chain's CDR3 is CASSQGRTQLYGYTF. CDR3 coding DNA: TGCGCCAGCAGCCAGGGACGTACGCAGCTTTATGGCTACACCTTC.

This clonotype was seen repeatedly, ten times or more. CDR3 protein: CASSYYAAGEQYV. As DNA, the CDR3 is TGTGCCAGCAGTTACTATGCGGCCGGGGAGCAGTACGTC. The J gene is TRBJ2-7, the V gene TRBV6-6; no clear D. CDR1 is MNHNY and CDR2 is SVGAGI in the germline V gene (reference sequence). The V gene lost 1 base and the J gene lost 7 bases, with 11 bases spanning the gap. The CDR3 spans 13 residues.

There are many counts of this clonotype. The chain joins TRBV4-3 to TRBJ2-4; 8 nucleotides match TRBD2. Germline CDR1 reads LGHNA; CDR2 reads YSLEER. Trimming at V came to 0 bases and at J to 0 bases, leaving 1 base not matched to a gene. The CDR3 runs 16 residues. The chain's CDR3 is CASSQELAVAKNIQYF. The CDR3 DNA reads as TGCGCCAGCAGCCAAGAACTAGCGGTAGCCAAAAACATTCAGTACTTC.

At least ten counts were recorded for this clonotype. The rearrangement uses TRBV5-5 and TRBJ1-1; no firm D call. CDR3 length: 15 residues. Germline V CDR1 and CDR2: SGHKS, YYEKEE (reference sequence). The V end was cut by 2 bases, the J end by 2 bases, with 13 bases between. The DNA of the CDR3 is TGTGCCAGCAGCTTATTCCTTGGGAGAAACACTGAAGCTTTCTTT. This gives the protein CASSLFLGRNTEAFF.

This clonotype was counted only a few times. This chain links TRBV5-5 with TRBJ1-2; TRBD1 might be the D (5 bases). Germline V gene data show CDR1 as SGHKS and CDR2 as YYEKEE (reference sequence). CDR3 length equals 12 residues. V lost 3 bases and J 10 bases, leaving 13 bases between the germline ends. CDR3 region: CASSWAEGSYTF. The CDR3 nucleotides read TGTGCCAGCAGCTGGGCCGAGGGGTCCTACACCTTC.

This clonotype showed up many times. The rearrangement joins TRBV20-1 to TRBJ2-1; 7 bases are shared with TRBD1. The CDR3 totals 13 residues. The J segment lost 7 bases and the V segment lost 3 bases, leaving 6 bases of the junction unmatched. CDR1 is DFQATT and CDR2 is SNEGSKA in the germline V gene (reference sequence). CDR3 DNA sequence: TGCAGTGCTAGTTACGTACAGGGGAATGAGCAGTTCTTC. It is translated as CSASYVQGNEQFF.

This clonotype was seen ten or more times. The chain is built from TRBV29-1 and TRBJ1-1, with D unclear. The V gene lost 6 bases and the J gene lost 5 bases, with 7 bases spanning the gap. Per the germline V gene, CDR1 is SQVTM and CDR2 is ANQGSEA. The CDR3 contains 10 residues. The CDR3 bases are TGCAGCGTCCTTGAAACTGAAGCTTTCTTT. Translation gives CSVLETEAFF.

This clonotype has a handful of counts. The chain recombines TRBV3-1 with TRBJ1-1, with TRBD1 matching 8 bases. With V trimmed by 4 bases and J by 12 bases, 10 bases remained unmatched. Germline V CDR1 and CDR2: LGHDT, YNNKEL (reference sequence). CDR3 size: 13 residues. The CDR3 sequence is CASSPRTDRGSFF. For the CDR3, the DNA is TGTGCCAGCAGCCCACGGACAGACAGGGGATCTTTCTTT.

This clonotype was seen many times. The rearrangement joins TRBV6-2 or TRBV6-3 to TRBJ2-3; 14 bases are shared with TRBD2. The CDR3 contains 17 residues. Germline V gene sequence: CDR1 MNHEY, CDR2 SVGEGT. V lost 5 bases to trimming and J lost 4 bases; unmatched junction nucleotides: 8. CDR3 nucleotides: TGTGCCAGCAGTCCCCCCGGACTAGCGGGGGGTGCAGATACGCAGTATTTT. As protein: CASSPPGLAGGADTQYF.

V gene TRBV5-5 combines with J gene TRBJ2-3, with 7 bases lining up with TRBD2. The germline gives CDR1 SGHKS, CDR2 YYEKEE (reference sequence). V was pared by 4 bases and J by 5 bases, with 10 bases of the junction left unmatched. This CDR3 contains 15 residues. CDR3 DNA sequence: TGTGCCAGCAGCGCTACTAGCGAGATGGGAGATACGCAGTATTTT. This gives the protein CASSATSEMGDTQYF. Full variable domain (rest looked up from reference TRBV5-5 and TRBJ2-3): DAGVTQSPTHLIKTRGQQVTLRCSPISGHKSVSWYQQVLGQGPQFIFQYYEKEERGRGNFPDRFSARQFPNYSSELNVNALLLGDSALYLCASSATSEMGDTQYFGPGTRLTVL.

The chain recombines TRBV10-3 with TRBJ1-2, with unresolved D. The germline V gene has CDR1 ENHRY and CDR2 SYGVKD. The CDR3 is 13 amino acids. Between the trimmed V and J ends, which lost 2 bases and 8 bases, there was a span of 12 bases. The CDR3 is CAISEERTRGYTF. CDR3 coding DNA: TGTGCCATCAGTGAGGAGAGGACTCGGGGCTACACCTTC.

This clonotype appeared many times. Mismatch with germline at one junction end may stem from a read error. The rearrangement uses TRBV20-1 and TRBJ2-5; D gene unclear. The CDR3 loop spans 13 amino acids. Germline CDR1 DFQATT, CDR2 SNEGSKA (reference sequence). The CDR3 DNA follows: TGCAGTGCAAGAGAGGTAGTCGTTGAGACCCAGTACTTC. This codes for CSAREVVVETQYF.

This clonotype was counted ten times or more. CDR3 in DNA: TGTGCCAGCACCTCTGGGGCGCGGGTCTATGGCTACACCTTC. This translates into CASTSGARVYGYTF. The chain has TRBV12-3 or TRBV12-4 and TRBJ1-2; tentative D call: TRBD1 (5 bases). This CDR3 contains 14 residues. Trimming cost V 7 bases and J 4 bases, with 16 bases left between them.

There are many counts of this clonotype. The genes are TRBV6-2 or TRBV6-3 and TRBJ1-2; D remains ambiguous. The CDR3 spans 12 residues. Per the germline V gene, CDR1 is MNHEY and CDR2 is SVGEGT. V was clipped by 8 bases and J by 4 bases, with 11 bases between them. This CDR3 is CASDGDLYGYTF. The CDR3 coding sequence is TGTGCCAGCGACGGGGATCTCTATGGCTACACCTTC.

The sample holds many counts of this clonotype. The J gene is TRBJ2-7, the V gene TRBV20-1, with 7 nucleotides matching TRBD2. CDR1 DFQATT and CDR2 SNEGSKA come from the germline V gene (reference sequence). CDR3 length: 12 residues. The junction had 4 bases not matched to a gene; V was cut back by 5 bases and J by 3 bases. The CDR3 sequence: CSAQRGGYEQYF. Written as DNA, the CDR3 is TGCAGTGCTCAGCGGGGAGGCTACGAGCAGTACTTC.

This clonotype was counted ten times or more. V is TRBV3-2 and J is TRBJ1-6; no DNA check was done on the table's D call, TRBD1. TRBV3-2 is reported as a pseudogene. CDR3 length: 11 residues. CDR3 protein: CASSQGRDRSF. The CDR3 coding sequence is TGTGCCAGCAGCCAAGGCCGGGACAGATCTTTT.

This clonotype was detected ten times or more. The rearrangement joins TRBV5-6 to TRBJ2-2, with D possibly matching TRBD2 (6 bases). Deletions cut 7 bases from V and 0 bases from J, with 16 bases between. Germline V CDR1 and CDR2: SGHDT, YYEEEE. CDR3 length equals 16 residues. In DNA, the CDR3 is TGTGCCAGCTCCCTCCGATCGGGGGCGAACACCGGGGAGCTGTTTTTT. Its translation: CASSLRSGANTGELFF.

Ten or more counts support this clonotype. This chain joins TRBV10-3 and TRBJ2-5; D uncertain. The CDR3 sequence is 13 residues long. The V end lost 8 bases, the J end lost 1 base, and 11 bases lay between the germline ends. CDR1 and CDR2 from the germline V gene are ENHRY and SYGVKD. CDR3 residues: CAIGSGSQETQYF. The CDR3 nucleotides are TGTGCCATCGGGTCTGGCTCCCAAGAGACCCAGTACTTC.